The 30 T cell receptor beta chains presented below share a single source sample, sequenced in a study of T cell responses to AZD1222 COVID-19 vaccine. Profiling relied on immunoSEQ multiplex PCR, and the TCRdb table lists in-frame clones only, not all of them. The sample consists of over 100,000 clones, approximately 87% of them appearing once. The source was peripheral blood, collected 28 days after the second AZD1222 dose. Receptors were obtained from an adult who received the AZD1222 COVID-19 vaccine.

The chain joins TRBV28 to TRBJ2-6, with D maybe TRBD1 (6 bases). V was pared by 2 bases and J by 4 bases, with 9 bases between. Germline V gene data show CDR1 as MDHEN and CDR2 as SYDVKM. The CDR3 length is 15 residues. The CDR3, as DNA: TGTGCCAGCAGTTTAACAGGGTCCGGGGCCAACGTCCTGACTTTC. Translating it yields CASSLTGSGANVLTF.

As DNA, the CDR3 is TGTGCCAGCAGCTTCCTGCCGGGACAGGGAGAGTATTTT. Amino acid sequence: CASSFLPGQGEYF. V is TRBV7-2 and J is TRBJ2-3; TRBD1 matches at 9 bases. CDR1 SGHTA and CDR2 FQGNSA come from the germline V gene. The V and J ends lost 3 bases and 13 bases, in that order; junction bases with no gene match: 8. The CDR3 is 13 amino acids. Based on the CDR3 plus reference TRBV7-2 and TRBJ2-3, the full variable domain is GAGVSQSPSNKVTEKGKDVELRCDPISGHTALYWYRQSLGQGLEFLIYFQGNSAPDKSGLPSDRFSAERTGGSVSTLTIQRTQQEDSAVYLCASSFLPGQGEYFGPGTRLTVL.

This clone came up a few times. This chain links TRBV5-1 with TRBJ2-1; D unresolved. CDR3 length: 13 residues. Trimming stripped 3 bases from V and 5 bases from J, with 9 bases between. In germline, CDR1 is SGHRS, CDR2 YFSETQ. The CDR3 DNA follows: TGCGCCAGCAGCTACCTTTCCGACAATGAGCAGTTCTTC. Translation gives CASSYLSDNEQFF.

This clone is a singleton in its sample. The chain carries TRBV28 and TRBJ1-1, with D perhaps TRBD1 (6 bases). The V end was cut by 7 bases, the J end by 4 bases, with 13 bases between. The CDR3 sequence is 13 residues long. Germline lookup yields CDR1 MDHEN and CDR2 SYDVKM. The CDR3 here is CASIGGGGTEAFF. The CDR3 nucleotides are TGTGCCAGCATTGGGGGAGGGGGCACTGAAGCTTTCTTT.

The J gene is TRBJ1-2, the V gene TRBV30, with no clear D. The CDR3 sequence is 13 residues long. Germline V gene sequence: CDR1 GTSNPN, CDR2 SVGIG (reference sequence). Trimming removed 0 bases at V and 6 bases at J, with 11 bases between. The CDR3, as DNA: TGTGCCTGGAGTGTTCACAAGGGCGATGGCTACACCTTC. Translation gives CAWSVHKGDGYTF.

The rearrangement joins TRBV7-8 to TRBJ2-7; D is unclear. CDR3 length: 13 residues. Deletions cut 0 bases from V and 2 bases from J, with 5 bases between. In germline, CDR1 is SGHVS, CDR2 FQNEAQ. The CDR3 sequence is CASSLAGTYEQYF. CDR3 bases: TGTGCCAGCAGCTTAGCGGGGACCTACGAGCAGTACTTC.

This clone occurred a few times. The chain links TRBV7-3 to TRBJ2-2, with 14 bases identical to TRBD2. V shed 5 bases and J 5 bases; nucleotides not matched to a gene: 13. The germline gives CDR1 SGHTA, CDR2 FQGTGA. The CDR3 is made up of 19 amino acids. The CDR3 protein is CASSPSIRLAGGGTGELFF. The CDR3 nucleotides read TGTGCCAGCAGCCCCTCCATTCGACTAGCGGGAGGGGGGACCGGGGAGCTGTTTTTT.

This chain joins TRBV9 and TRBJ2-1; D is unresolved. V shed 3 bases and J shed 3 bases, with 7 bases lying between them. The CDR3 contains 13 residues. From germline, CDR1 is SGDLS and CDR2 YYNGEE. For the CDR3, the DNA is TGTGCCAGCAGCGCCCACAGCTACAATGAGCAGTTCTTC. Its translation is CASSAHSYNEQFF.

This rearrangement joins TRBV5-1 to TRBJ1-1; D is unclear. This CDR3 is 14 amino acids long. CDR1 and CDR2 (germline): SGHRS, YFSETQ. The ends were cut back, 3 bases at V and 1 base at J, with 10 bases in the middle. The DNA of the CDR3 is TGCGCCAGCAGCTCTGGGGAGTCGAACACTGAAGCTTTCTTT. Encoded protein: CASSSGESNTEAFF.

In this sample, this clone turned up once. This chain links TRBV28 with TRBJ2-2; 8 bases agree with TRBD2. The CDR3 runs to 15 residues. The V segment lost 6 bases and the J segment 3 bases; nucleotides outside the gene matches: 6. Germline-derived CDR1 and CDR2 are MDHEN and SYDVKM. CDR3 sequence (DNA): TGTGCCAGCAGATCCGGACTAGCCTACACCGGGGAGCTGTTTTTT. Amino acid sequence: CASRSGLAYTGELFF.

V and J are TRBV25-1 and TRBJ2-7; the match to TRBD1 covers 8 bases. CDR3 length: 15 amino acids. Per germline, CDR1 MGHDK and CDR2 SYGVNS. Unmatched junction bases numbered 9, after V lost 6 bases and J lost 2 bases. The DNA for the CDR3 is TGTGCCAGCAGCGACAGAGACAGGGGCCCCTACGAGCAGTACTTC. Its protein product is CASSDRDRGPYEQYF.

This chain uses TRBV6-4 with TRBJ1-2; TRBD1 is a possible D gene (5 bases). The germline gives CDR1 MRHNA, CDR2 SNTAGT. The germline V and J ends were trimmed by 3 bases and 0 bases, with 14 bases remaining between them. This CDR3 spans 16 amino acids. CDR3: CASSELSGGANYGYTF. The CDR3 coding sequence is TGTGCCAGCAGTGAACTATCGGGGGGAGCTAACTATGGCTACACCTTC.

The chain is built from TRBV6-5 and TRBJ2-3; D may match TRBD1 or TRBD2 (6 bases each). The CDR3 is made up of 16 amino acids. Trimming took 0 bases from V and 1 from J, leaving 11 bases between them. The germline CDR1 and CDR2 sequences are MNHEY and SVGAGI. The DNA of the CDR3 is TGTGCCAGCAGTTACTCGAAGGGGGGAGGCACAGATACGCAGTATTTT. Residues: CASSYSKGGGTDTQYF.

The CDR3 spells CASSFRLAREQFF. The CDR3 region has the DNA TGTGCCAGCAGTTTCAGACTAGCCCGAGAGCAGTTCTTC. The chain is built from TRBV27 and TRBJ2-1; 7 positions match TRBD2. The CDR3 spans 13 residues. J was trimmed by 10 bases and V by 3 bases; bases with no gene match: 6. The germline gives CDR1 MNHEY, CDR2 SMNVEV (reference sequence).

The genes are TRBV19 and TRBJ1-3, with 9 bases that match TRBD1. The CDR3 runs to 14 residues. Germline assignment: CDR1 LNHDA and CDR2 SQIVND (reference sequence). V gave up 6 bases and J gave up 9 bases; unmatched junction bases: 9. The CDR3, as DNA: TGTGCCAGTAGCCCGGGACAGGGATCTGGCACCATATATTTT. Protein: CASSPGQGSGTIYF.

The gene calls are TRBV28 and TRBJ2-7, with TRBD2 matching over 7 bases. The germline V gene encodes CDR1 MDHEN and CDR2 SYDVKM. The CDR3 extends over 16 amino acids. The V and J ends lost 5 bases and 3 bases, in that order; junction bases with no gene match: 13. CDR3 DNA: TGTGCCAGCAGTCCCACTTTTTTCGGGAGGTTCTACGAGCAGTACTTC. This translates into CASSPTFFGRFYEQYF.

CDR3 bases: TGTGCCAGCAGCCCAACTAGCGGGGGATCGTATGAGCAGTTCTTC. This encodes CASSPTSGGSYEQFF. The chain uses TRBV7-2 and TRBJ2-1, with TRBD2 matching 11 bases. Germline V lookup: CDR1 SGHTA, CDR2 FQGNSA. V shed 5 bases, J shed 8 bases, and the junction held 8 bases outside the gene matches. This CDR3 comprises 15 residues.

The V and J genes are TRBV6-2 or TRBV6-3 and TRBJ2-1; D is perhaps TRBD2 (7 bases). The germline CDR1 and CDR2 sequences are MNHEY and SVGEGT. Trimming stripped 6 bases from V and 5 bases from J, with 17 bases between. The CDR3 sequence is 15 residues long. CDR3 nucleotide sequence: TGTGCCAGCAGCCATAGGGGGGGGGTAAACAATGAGCAGTTCTTC. It codes for CASSHRGGVNNEQFF.

The CDR3 DNA reads as TGTGCCAGTAGCCCCCCCGCAGGGGTACAGTATCAGCCCCAGCATTTT. Its translation is CASSPPAGVQYQPQHF. The rearrangement links TRBV19 to TRBJ1-5; D might be TRBD1 (6 bases). This CDR3 region has 16 residues. V lost 6 bases and J lost 5, with 20 bases in between. CDR1 LNHDA and CDR2 SQIVND come from the germline V gene (reference sequence).

The V call is TRBV24-1, the J call TRBJ2-5; 7 bases are a match to TRBD1. This CDR3 has 15 residues. J lost 2 bases, V lost 9 bases, and 11 bases had no gene match. Germline V lookup: CDR1 KGHDR, CDR2 SFDVKD. The CDR3 here is CATGPGQRIQETQYF. The CDR3 coding sequence is TGTGCCACCGGACCGGGACAGCGAATACAAGAGACCCAGTACTTC.

The CDR3 sequence is CASSYPGWQLTPLHF. The CDR3 DNA reads as TGTGCCAGCAGTTACCCCGGGTGGCAGCTCACACCCCTCCACTTT. This chain links TRBV6-2 or TRBV6-3 with TRBJ1-6; D ambiguous. V shed 2 bases and J shed 11 bases, with 16 bases lying between them. CDR1 MNHEY and CDR2 SVGEGT come from the germline V gene. CDR3 size: 15 residues.

The V call is TRBV11-1, the J call TRBJ2-1, with 9 bases aligning to TRBD2. CDR3 size: 15 residues. The germline CDR1 and CDR2 sequences are SGHAT and FQDESV (reference sequence). V shed 5 bases, J shed 4 bases, and the junction held 6 bases outside the gene matches. CDR3 sequence: CASSPGTSPYNEQFF. CDR3 coding DNA: TGTGCCAGCAGCCCCGGGACTAGCCCGTACAATGAGCAGTTCTTC.

V usage is TRBV2 and J usage is TRBJ1-2; 9 bases match TRBD1. The CDR3 loop spans 14 amino acids. The germline V gene has CDR1 SNHLY and CDR2 FYNNEI. V dropped 4 bases and J dropped 7; count of bases not matched to a gene: 7. CDR3 region: CASSGLTGGFGYTF. The CDR3 nucleotides are TGTGCCAGCAGTGGCTTAACAGGGGGCTTTGGCTACACCTTC.

CDR3 sequence (DNA): TGTGCCAGCAGTTACTCGACCAGCGGGGAGAATGAGCAGTTCTTC. This translates into CASSYSTSGENEQFF. V and J are TRBV6-5 and TRBJ2-1; TRBD2 agrees at 7 bases. CDR3 length: 15 residues. J gave up 7 bases and V 0 bases, and 6 bases lay outside the gene matches. Germline V gene sequence: CDR1 MNHEY, CDR2 SVGAGI.

The rearrangement links TRBV28 to TRBJ2-3; tentatively, D is TRBD1 (5 bases). The germline V gene encodes CDR1 MDHEN and CDR2 SYDVKM. The CDR3 contains 14 residues. With 3 bases removed from V and 1 base from J, the gap between germline ends came to 8 bases. DNA of the CDR3: TGTGCCAGCAGTTTTGTCAGGGGCACAGATACGCAGTATTTT. This sequence encodes CASSFVRGTDTQYF. Together with reference TRBV28 and TRBJ2-3, the CDR3 gives the full variable domain: DVKVTQSSRYLVKRTGEKVFLECVQDMDHENMFWYRQDPGLGLRLIYFSYDVKMKEKGDIPEGYSVSREKKERFSLILESASTNQTSMYLCASSFVRGTDTQYFGPGTRLTVL.

The J gene is TRBJ1-4, the V gene TRBV7-9; perhaps TRBD1 as D (5 bases). Germline V lookup: CDR1 SEHNR, CDR2 FQNEAQ (reference sequence). V was cut by 5 bases and J by 7 bases, with 17 bases left in between. The CDR3 covers 15 residues. DNA for the CDR3: TGTGCCAGCAGCGGGCGTAGGGGCTTAGGTGAAAAACTGTTTTTT. This translates into CASSGRRGLGEKLFF.

V is TRBV29-1 and J is TRBJ1-2; 8 bases agree with TRBD1. Losses at the gene ends were 7 bases for V and 5 bases for J; bases not matched to a gene: 9. CDR1 and CDR2 (germline): SQVTM, ANQGSEA. The CDR3 contains 13 residues. The CDR3 loop reads CSAARQGPYGYTF. CDR3 nucleotide sequence: TGCAGCGCGGCCCGACAGGGGCCATATGGCTACACCTTC.

Only one count was recorded for this clone. The rearrangement uses TRBV5-4 and TRBJ2-7, with D hard to call. Germline V gene sequence: CDR1 SGHNT, CDR2 YYREEE (reference sequence). The CDR3 covers 12 residues. Trimming took 5 bases from V and 3 from J, leaving 9 bases between them. The chain's CDR3 is CASSDTLYEQYF. The CDR3 region has the DNA TGTGCCAGCAGTGACACCCTCTACGAGCAGTACTTC. Looking up the rest from reference TRBV5-4 and TRBJ2-7 gives the full variable domain: ETGVTQSPTHLIKTRGQQVTLRCSSQSGHNTVSWYQQALGQGPQFIFQYYREEENGRGNFPPRFSGLQFPNYSSELNVNALELDDSALYLCASSDTLYEQYFGPGTRLTVT.

The chain employs TRBV14 and TRBJ2-3; D is possibly TRBD1 (6 bases). V shed 6 bases and J shed 1 base, with 14 bases lying between them. This CDR3 region has 15 residues. Germline-derived CDR1 and CDR2 are SGHDN and FVKESK. The CDR3 loop is CASSIRGRGTDTQYF. Here the CDR3 DNA reads TGTGCCAGCAGTATCAGGGGAAGGGGCACAGATACGCAGTATTTT.

The sample holds one count of this clone. V is TRBV30 and J is TRBJ2-1, with 8 positions matching TRBD1. This CDR3 comprises 14 residues. Per germline, CDR1 GTSNPN and CDR2 SVGIG (reference sequence). The V segment lost 0 bases and the J segment 9 bases; nucleotides outside the gene matches: 7. CDR3 DNA: TGTGCCTGGAGTGTACGTGACAGGGGCCCTGAGCAGTTCTTC. Translating it yields CAWSVRDRGPEQFF.